Reported below is one TCR beta chain. TCRdb's table, derived via immunoSEQ multiplex PCR, lists solely in-frame clones and lacks some. Altogether roughly 230,000 clones are present, 81% being singletons, with the ten largest covering approximately 7.9%. The data were taken from a study of blood T cell repertoires in COVID-19. On the study more broadly: Both acute and convalescent COVID-19 samples were obtained from the United States, Italy and Spain.

The sequencing sample was made of peripheral blood. The receptor's source is an elderly woman with acute or convalescent COVID-19.

CDR3 coding DNA: TGCAGTGCTAGTCCAGGGTTGAGCAATCAGCCCCAGCATTTT. Translating it yields CSASPGLSNQPQHF. This chain links TRBV20-1 with TRBJ1-5, with a weak D call TRBD1 (5 bases). Germline-derived CDR1 and CDR2 are DFQATT and SNEGSKA (reference sequence). The CDR3 totals 14 residues. V gave up 3 bases and J gave up 1 base, with 10 bases separating them.